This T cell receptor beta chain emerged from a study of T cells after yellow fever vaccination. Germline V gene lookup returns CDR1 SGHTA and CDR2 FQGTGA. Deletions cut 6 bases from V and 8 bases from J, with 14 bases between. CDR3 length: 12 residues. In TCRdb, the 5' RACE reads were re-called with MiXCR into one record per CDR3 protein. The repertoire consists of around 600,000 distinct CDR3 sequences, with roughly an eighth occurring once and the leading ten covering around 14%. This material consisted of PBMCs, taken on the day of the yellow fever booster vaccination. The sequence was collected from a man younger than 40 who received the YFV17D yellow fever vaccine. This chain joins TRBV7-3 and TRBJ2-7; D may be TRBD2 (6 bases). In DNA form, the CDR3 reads TGTGCCAGCAGGGCGGGACGGAGCCAGCAGTACTTC. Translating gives CASRAGRSQQYF.